Below, 9 T cell receptor beta chains from the same sample are listed, as sequenced in a study of identical twins. TCRdb reprocessed the 5' RACE reads via MiXCR and lists one record per CDR3 protein. The table lists 690,000 or so distinct CDR3 sequences, around 5.7% of them singletons. Specimen: naive T cells sorted from blood. These receptors came from a young man in good health.

There are many counts of this clonotype. In DNA, the CDR3 is TGTGCCAGCAGGAGGGGGGAGCGAGACACCGGGGAGCTGTTTTTT. This sequence encodes CASRRGERDTGELFF. This chain connects TRBV7-2 to TRBJ2-2, with D perhaps given as TRBD1 or TRBD2 (6 bases each). CDR3 size: 15 residues. Trimming pared 6 bases from V and 3 bases from J, leaving 14 bases between. Germline CDR1 and CDR2: SGHTA and FQGNSA.

V usage is TRBV29-1 and J usage is TRBJ2-2; D might be TRBD1 (6 bases). The CDR3 is made up of 13 amino acids. Trimming pared 6 bases from V and 5 bases from J, leaving 13 bases between. Germline loops: CDR1 SQVTM, CDR2 ANQGSEA. CDR3 sequence (DNA): TGCAGCGTATTCCTAGGACAGACCGGGGAGCTGTTTTTT. It specifies CSVFLGQTGELFF.

This clonotype was observed a handful of times. The chain recombines TRBV20-1 with TRBJ2-1, with D perhaps matching TRBD2 (6 bases). This CDR3 comprises 14 residues. Trimming cost V 7 bases and J 7 bases, with 20 bases left between them. CDR1 and CDR2 from the germline V gene are DFQATT and SNEGSKA (reference sequence). The CDR3 nucleotides read TGCAGTGGATGGATAGCGGCACATCCTAATGAGCAGTTCTTC. This encodes CSGWIAAHPNEQFF.

Turning to this clonotype: This may arise from a read error, as a much more abundant clone is one base away. The rearrangement links TRBV5-1 to TRBJ2-3; weak D call: TRBD1 (5 bases). The length of the CDR3 is 16 residues. The germline CDR1 and CDR2 sequences are SGHRS and YFSETQ. The CDR3 is CASSLDPGLKTDAQYF. The CDR3 DNA reads TGCGCCAGCAGCTTGGATCCCGGGTTGAAGACAGATGCGCAGTATTTT.

This clonotype was recorded many times. The chain uses TRBV5-1 and TRBJ2-7; D is ambiguous. This CDR3 has 14 amino acids. Trimming took off 0 bases at V and 2 bases at J, with 9 bases between the two ends. Germline values: CDR1 SGHRS, CDR2 YFSETQ. The CDR3 loop reads CASSLGTETYEQYF. As DNA, the CDR3 is TGCGCCAGCAGCTTGGGGACGGAGACCTACGAGCAGTACTTC.

Regarding this clonotype: Since a much larger clone is just one base distant, this may be a read error. Since no conserved phenylalanine or tryptophan closes the CDR3, a read error is the likely cause. The chain uses TRBV4-1 and TRBJ1-6; D call uncertain. Trimming pared 3 bases from V and 9 bases from J, leaving 12 bases between. The CDR3 sequence is 14 residues long. Germline CDR1 and CDR2: MGHRA and YSYEKL. The CDR3 DNA is TGCGCCAGCAGCCATGAAACCCGAGGTTCACCCCTCCACATT. Its translation: CASSHETRGSPLHI.

This clonotype was detected only a few times. The chain is built from TRBV11-2 and TRBJ1-1; 7 bases are shared with TRBD1. The V segment lost 4 bases and the J segment 2 bases; nucleotides outside the gene matches: 7. From germline, CDR1 is SGHAT and CDR2 FQNNGV. The CDR3 is 15 residues long. CDR3 loop: CASSWGQGVNTEAFF. The DNA for the CDR3 is TGTGCCAGCAGCTGGGGGCAGGGGGTTAACACTGAAGCTTTCTTT.

This clonotype has ten or more counts. This chain links TRBV4-2 with TRBJ2-3; D is possibly TRBD2 (6 bases). Germline assignment: CDR1 LGHNA and CDR2 YNFKEQ. The V end was cut by 0 bases, the J end by 4 bases, with 11 bases between. The CDR3 has 15 amino acids. The CDR3 DNA reads as TGTGCCAGCAGCCAAGAATTTCGGGGGTCAGATACGCAGTATTTT. It specifies CASSQEFRGSDTQYF.

This clonotype came up many times. V is TRBV5-1 and J is TRBJ2-1; D not resolved. This CDR3 spans 17 amino acids. CDR1 is SGHRS and CDR2 is YFSETQ in the germline V gene. V lost 0 bases and J 6 bases, leaving 19 bases between the germline ends. The CDR3 DNA follows: TGCGCCAGCAGCTTGGAGGTCTCGGCACGCCTGCCCAATGAGCAGTTCTTC. The encoded protein is CASSLEVSARLPNEQFF.